This entry lists 5 T cell receptor beta chains sequenced from one sample in a study of vaccination and CD4 T cells after COVID-19. CD4+ T cells that had been cultured provided DNA sequenced with the Oncomine TCR Beta short-read assay. From the PCR reads, TCRdb called clonotypes with MiXCR, one entry per CDR3 protein. This table holds 10,000 to 15,000 distinct CDR3 sequences, 74% found once. Described treatment: approximately nine-day PBMC culture with coronavirus spike peptide pools or control peptides (ViraFEST assay). These TCRs are of unknown antigen specificity. The sequenced sample was CD4+ T cells from blood, cultured in vitro. These receptors all stem from a human donor who had recovered from COVID-19.

The V and J genes are TRBV5-4 and TRBJ2-5; 9 positions agree with TRBD2. CDR3 length: 15 amino acids. The V gene's germline CDR1 is SGHNT and CDR2 YYREEE (reference sequence). The ends lost 4 bases at V and 4 bases at J; junction bases unmatched: 8. This CDR3 is CASSLTGTSRETQYF. The CDR3 bases are TGTGCCAGCAGCCTTACCGGGACTAGCCGAGAGACCCAGTACTTC.

The gene calls are TRBV27 and TRBJ1-5; tentatively, D is TRBD1 (6 bases). The CDR3 has 15 amino acids. The V gene lost 2 bases and the J gene lost 7 bases, with 15 bases spanning the gap. Germline V gene lookup returns CDR1 MNHEY and CDR2 SMNVEV (reference sequence). CDR3 loop: CASSLLYREGQPQHF. The CDR3 DNA follows: TGTGCCAGCAGTTTACTGTACAGGGAGGGCCAGCCCCAGCATTTT.

The chain couples TRBV6-1 to TRBJ2-7, with D unclear. CDR3 length: 12 amino acids. From germline, CDR1 is MNHNS and CDR2 SASEGT. The V end was cut by 6 bases, the J end by 2 bases, with 8 bases between. CDR3 nucleotide sequence: TGTGCCAGCAGCCGCGGAGCCTACGAGCAGTACTTC. It codes for CASSRGAYEQYF.

This chain connects TRBV2 to TRBJ1-2; the D is unclear. Germline V gene sequence: CDR1 SNHLY, CDR2 FYNNEI. The ends were cut back, 7 bases at V and 4 bases at J, with 16 bases in the middle. CDR3 size: 14 residues. The CDR3, as DNA: TGTGCCAGCACTATGGACGGAGCCCTCTATGGCTACACCTTC. Amino acids: CASTMDGALYGYTF.

The V and J genes are TRBV2 and TRBJ2-5; D perhaps matches TRBD1 (6 bases). Germline V gene data show CDR1 as SNHLY and CDR2 as FYNNEI. The CDR3 is 12 residues long. Trimming removed 5 bases from V and 4 bases from J, with 8 bases in between. This chain's CDR3 is CASSNRVETQYF. CDR3 sequence (DNA): TGTGCCAGCAGTAACAGGGTAGAGACCCAGTACTTC.